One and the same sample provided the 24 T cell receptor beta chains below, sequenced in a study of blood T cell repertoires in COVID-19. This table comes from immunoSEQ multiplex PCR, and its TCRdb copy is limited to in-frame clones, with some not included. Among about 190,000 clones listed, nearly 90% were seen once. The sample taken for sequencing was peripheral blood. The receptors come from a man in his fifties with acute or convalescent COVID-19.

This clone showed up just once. The CDR3 nucleotides are TGTGCCAGCAGCTTGCAGTGGAACACTGAAGCTTTCTTT. Protein sequence: CASSLQWNTEAFF. The rearrangement joins TRBV11-2 to TRBJ1-1; D remains ambiguous. Germline V lookup: CDR1 SGHAT, CDR2 FQNNGV. With 3 bases removed from V and 1 base from J, the gap between germline ends came to 6 bases. This CDR3 contains 13 residues.

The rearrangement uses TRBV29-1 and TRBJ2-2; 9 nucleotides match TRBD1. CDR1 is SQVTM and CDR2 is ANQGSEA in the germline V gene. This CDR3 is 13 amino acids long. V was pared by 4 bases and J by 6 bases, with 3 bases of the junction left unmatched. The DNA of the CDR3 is TGCAGCGTTGCCGGGACAGGGCCCGGGGAGCTGTTTTTT. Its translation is CSVAGTGPGELFF.

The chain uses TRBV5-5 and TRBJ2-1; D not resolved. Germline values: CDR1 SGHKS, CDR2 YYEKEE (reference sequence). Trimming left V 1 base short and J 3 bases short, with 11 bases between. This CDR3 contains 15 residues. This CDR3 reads CASSLFAAVYNEQFF. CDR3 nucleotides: TGTGCCAGCAGCTTGTTCGCGGCGGTCTACAATGAGCAGTTCTTC. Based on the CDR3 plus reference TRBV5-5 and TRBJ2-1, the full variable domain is DAGVTQSPTHLIKTRGQQVTLRCSPISGHKSVSWYQQVLGQGPQFIFQYYEKEERGRGNFPDRFSARQFPNYSSELNVNALLLGDSALYLCASSLFAAVYNEQFFGPGTRLTVL.

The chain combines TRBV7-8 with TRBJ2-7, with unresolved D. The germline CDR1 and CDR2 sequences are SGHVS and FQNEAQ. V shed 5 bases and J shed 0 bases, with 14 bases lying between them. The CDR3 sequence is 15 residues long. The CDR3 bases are TGTGCCAGCAGCCTTGGGCCTGTGGGCTCCTACGAGCAGTACTTC. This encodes CASSLGPVGSYEQYF.

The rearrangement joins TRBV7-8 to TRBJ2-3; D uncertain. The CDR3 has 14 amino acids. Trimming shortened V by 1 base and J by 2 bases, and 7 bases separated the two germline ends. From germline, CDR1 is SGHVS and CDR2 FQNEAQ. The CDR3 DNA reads TGTGCCAGCAGCTTAGTCCAGTCCACAGATACGCAGTATTTT. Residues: CASSLVQSTDTQYF.

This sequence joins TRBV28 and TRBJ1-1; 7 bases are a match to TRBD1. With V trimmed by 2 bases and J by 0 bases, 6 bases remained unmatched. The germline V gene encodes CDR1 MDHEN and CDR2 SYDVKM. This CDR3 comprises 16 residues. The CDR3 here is CASSLRQGVVNTEAFF. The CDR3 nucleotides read TGTGCCAGCAGTTTACGGCAGGGGGTGGTGAACACTGAAGCTTTCTTT.

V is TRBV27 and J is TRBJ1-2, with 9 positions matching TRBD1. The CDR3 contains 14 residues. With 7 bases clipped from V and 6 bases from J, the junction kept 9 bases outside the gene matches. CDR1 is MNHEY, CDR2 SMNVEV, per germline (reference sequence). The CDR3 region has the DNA TGTGCCAGCAAGACCGGGACAGGGTCCCATGGCTACACCTTC. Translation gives CASKTGTGSHGYTF.

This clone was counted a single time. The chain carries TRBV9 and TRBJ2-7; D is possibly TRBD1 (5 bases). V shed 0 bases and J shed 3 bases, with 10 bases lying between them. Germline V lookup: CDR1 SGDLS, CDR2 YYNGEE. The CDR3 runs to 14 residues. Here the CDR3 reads CASSVGAGYYEQYF. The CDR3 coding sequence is TGTGCCAGCAGCGTAGGAGCAGGGTACTACGAGCAGTACTTC. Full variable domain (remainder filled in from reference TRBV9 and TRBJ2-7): DSGVTQTPKHLITATGQRVTLRCSPRSGDLSVYWYQQSLDQGLQFLIQYYNGEERAKGNILERFSAQQFPDLHSELNLSSLELGDSALYFCASSVGAGYYEQYFGPGTRLTVT.

CDR3 residues: CAISESRVRVKEKLFF. The CDR3 DNA reads as TGTGCCATCAGTGAGTCAAGAGTCCGGGTGAAGGAAAAACTGTTTTTT. V and J are TRBV10-3 and TRBJ1-4; D gene unclear. CDR1 is ENHRY, CDR2 SYGVKD, per germline. CDR3 length: 16 amino acids. The V end lost 0 bases, the J end lost 8 bases, and 16 bases lay between the germline ends.

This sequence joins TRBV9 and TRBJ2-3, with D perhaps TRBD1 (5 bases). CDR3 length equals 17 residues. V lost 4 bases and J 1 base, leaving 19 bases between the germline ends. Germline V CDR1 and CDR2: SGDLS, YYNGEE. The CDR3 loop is CASSREAGARGTDTQYF. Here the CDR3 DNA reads TGTGCCAGCAGCCGAGAGGCTGGGGCGAGAGGCACAGATACGCAGTATTTT.

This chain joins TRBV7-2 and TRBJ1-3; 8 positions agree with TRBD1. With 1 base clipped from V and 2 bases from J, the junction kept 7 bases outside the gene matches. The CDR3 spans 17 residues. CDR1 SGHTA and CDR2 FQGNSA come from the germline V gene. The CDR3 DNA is TGTGCCAGCAGCTTAGGGAGGACAGGGAGGACTGGAAACACCATATATTTT. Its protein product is CASSLGRTGRTGNTIYF. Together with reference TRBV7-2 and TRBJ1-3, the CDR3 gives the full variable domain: GAGVSQSPSNKVTEKGKDVELRCDPISGHTALYWYRQSLGQGLEFLIYFQGNSAPDKSGLPSDRFSAERTGGSVSTLTIQRTQQEDSAVYLCASSLGRTGRTGNTIYFGEGSWLTVV.

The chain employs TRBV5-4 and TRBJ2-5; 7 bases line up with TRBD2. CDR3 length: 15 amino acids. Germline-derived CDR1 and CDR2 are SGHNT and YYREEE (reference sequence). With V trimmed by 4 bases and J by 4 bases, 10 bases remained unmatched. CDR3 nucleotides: TGTGCCAGCAGCCCCTATTCGGGGGAGGGAGAGACCCAGTACTTC. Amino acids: CASSPYSGEGETQYF. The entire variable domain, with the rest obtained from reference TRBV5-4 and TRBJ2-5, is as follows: ETGVTQSPTHLIKTRGQQVTLRCSSQSGHNTVSWYQQALGQGPQFIFQYYREEENGRGNFPPRFSGLQFPNYSSELNVNALELDDSALYLCASSPYSGEGETQYFGPGTRLLVL.

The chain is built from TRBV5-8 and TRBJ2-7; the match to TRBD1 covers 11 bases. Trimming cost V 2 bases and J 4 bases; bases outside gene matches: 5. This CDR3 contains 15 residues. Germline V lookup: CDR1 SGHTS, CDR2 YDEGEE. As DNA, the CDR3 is TGTGCCAGCAGCTTTAATCGGGACAGGGGGTACGAGCAGTACGTC. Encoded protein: CASSFNRDRGYEQYV.

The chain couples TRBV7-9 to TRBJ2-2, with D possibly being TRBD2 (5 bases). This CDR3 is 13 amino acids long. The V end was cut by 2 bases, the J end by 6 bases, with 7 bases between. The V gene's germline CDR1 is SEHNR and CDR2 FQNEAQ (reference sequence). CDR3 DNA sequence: TGTGCCAGCAGCTTATTGGGAGCCGGGGAGCTGTTTTTT. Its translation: CASSLLGAGELFF.

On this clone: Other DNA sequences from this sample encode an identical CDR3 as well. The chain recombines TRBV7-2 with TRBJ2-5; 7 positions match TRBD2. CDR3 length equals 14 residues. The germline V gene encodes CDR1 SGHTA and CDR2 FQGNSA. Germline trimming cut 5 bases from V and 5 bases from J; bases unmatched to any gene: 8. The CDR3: CASSLTGGWETQYF. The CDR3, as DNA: TGTGCCAGCAGCCTTACGGGAGGTTGGGAGACCCAGTACTTC.

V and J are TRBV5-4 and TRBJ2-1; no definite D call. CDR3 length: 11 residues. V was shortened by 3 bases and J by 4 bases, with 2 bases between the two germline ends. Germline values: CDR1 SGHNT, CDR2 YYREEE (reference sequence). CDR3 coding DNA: TGTGCCAGCAGCTCATACAATGAGCAGTTCTTC. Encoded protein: CASSSYNEQFF.

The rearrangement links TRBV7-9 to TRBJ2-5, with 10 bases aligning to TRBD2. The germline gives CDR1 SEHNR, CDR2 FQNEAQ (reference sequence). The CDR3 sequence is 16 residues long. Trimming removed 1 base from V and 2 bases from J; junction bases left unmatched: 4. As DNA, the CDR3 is TGTGCCAGCAGCTTAGGTCCAGCGGGAGGGCAAGAGACCCAGTACTTC. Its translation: CASSLGPAGGQETQYF.

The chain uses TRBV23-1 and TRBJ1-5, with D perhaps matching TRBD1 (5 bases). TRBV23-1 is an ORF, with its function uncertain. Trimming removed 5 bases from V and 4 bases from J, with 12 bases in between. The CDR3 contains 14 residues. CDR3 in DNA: TGCGCCAGCAGTGGGGACGGGGGGAATCAGCCCCAGCATTTT. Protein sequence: CASSGDGGNQPQHF.

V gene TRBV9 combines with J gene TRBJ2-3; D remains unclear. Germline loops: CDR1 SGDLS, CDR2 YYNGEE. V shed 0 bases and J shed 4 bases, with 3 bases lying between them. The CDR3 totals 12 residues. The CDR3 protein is CASSVGADTQYF. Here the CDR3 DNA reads TGTGCCAGCAGCGTAGGCGCAGATACGCAGTATTTT.

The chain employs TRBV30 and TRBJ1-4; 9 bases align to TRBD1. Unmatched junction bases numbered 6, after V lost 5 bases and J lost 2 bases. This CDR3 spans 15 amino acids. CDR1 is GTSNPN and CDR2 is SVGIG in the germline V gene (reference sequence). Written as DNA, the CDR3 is TGTGCCTGGGGACAGGGGCGCCCCACTAATGAAAAACTGTTTTTT. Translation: CAWGQGRPTNEKLFF.

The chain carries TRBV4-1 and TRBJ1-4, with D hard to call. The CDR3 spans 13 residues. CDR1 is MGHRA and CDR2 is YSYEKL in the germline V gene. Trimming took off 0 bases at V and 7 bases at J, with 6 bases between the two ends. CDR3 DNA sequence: TGCGCCAGCAGCCAAGACTTCGGTGAAAAACTGTTTTTT. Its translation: CASSQDFGEKLFF.

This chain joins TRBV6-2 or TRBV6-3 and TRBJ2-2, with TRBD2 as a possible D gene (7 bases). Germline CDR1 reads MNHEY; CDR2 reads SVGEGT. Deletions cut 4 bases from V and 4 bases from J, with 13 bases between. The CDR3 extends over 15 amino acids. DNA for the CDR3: TGTGCCAGCAGTTTAGGGGGGGCGAGCACCGGGGAGCTGTTTTTT. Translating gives CASSLGGASTGELFF.

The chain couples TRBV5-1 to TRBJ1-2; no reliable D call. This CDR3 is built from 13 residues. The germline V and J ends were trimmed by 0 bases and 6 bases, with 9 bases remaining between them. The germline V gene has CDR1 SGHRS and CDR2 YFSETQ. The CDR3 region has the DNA TGCGCCAGCAGCTTGGGGTTCAGTCATGGCTACACCTTC. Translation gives CASSLGFSHGYTF.

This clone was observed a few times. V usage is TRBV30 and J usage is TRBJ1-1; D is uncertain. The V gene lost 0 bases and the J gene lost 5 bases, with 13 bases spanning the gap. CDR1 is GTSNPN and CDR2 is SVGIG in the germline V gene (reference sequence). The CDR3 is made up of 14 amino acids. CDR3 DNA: TGTGCCTGGAGTGTAAACGTTTGGAGTACTGAAGCTTTCTTT. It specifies CAWSVNVWSTEAFF.